Following are 7 T cell receptor beta chains from one sample sequenced in a study of OX40 agonist ivuxolimab in advanced cancers. Measured with immunoSEQ multiplex PCR; TCRdb has only the in-frame clones, and not every one. The sample comprises about 120,000 clones, over 85% of which are singletons, and 0.15% to 0.17% rests with the top ten. The material sequenced was CD4+ or CD8+ T cells sorted from blood, taken in a trial of the OX40 agonist ivuxolimab. The receptors were sampled from an adult with an advanced solid tumor such as melanoma, head and neck, liver or kidney cancer.

The rearrangement links TRBV9 to TRBJ2-1, with D perhaps matching TRBD2 (6 bases). The ends were cut back, 2 bases at V and 2 bases at J, with 11 bases in the middle. The CDR3 totals 15 residues. Germline-derived CDR1 and CDR2 are SGDLS and YYNGEE. In nucleotides, the CDR3 is TGTGCCAGCAGCGTGGGGCGGGGCCCCTACAATGAGCAGTTCTTC. It is translated as CASSVGRGPYNEQFF.

In its sample, this clone was seen a few times. This sequence joins TRBV19 and TRBJ2-1; TRBD2 is a possible D gene (6 bases). The CDR3 extends over 15 amino acids. CDR1 and CDR2 from the germline V gene are LNHDA and SQIVND (reference sequence). Trimming shortened V by 3 bases and J by 7 bases, and 16 bases separated the two germline ends. The CDR3 region is CASSMGGTGRNEQFF. CDR3 bases: TGTGCCAGTAGTATGGGGGGTACGGGACGAAATGAGCAGTTCTTC. Full variable domain (outside the CDR3, taken from reference TRBV19 and TRBJ2-1): DGGITQSPKYLFRKEGQNVTLSCEQNLNHDAMYWYRQDPGQGLRLIYYSQIVNDFQKGDIAEGYSVSREKKESFPLTVTSAQKNPTAFYLCASSMGGTGRNEQFFGPGTRLTVL.

This chain links TRBV27 with TRBJ1-6; 8 positions agree with TRBD1. With V trimmed by 5 bases and J by 0 bases, 6 bases remained unmatched. The CDR3 contains 17 residues. Germline values: CDR1 MNHEY, CDR2 SMNVEV (reference sequence). CDR3 loop: CASSPTGGFSYNSPLHF. CDR3 nucleotides: TGTGCCAGCAGTCCCACAGGGGGTTTCTCCTATAATTCACCCCTCCACTTT.

V is TRBV2 and J is TRBJ2-1; 10 bases are a match to TRBD1. Germline V gives CDR1 SNHLY, CDR2 FYNNEI. This CDR3 spans 16 amino acids. With V trimmed by 5 bases and J by 5 bases, 9 bases remained unmatched. In nucleotides, the CDR3 is TGTGCCAGCAGTTACATGGGACAGGGGATCCACAATGAGCAGTTCTTC. It specifies CASSYMGQGIHNEQFF. Full variable domain (rest looked up from reference TRBV2 and TRBJ2-1): EPEVTQTPSHQVTQMGQEVILRCVPISNHLYFYWYRQILGQKVEFLVSFYNNEISEKSEIFDDQFSVERPDGSNFTLKIRSTKLEDSAMYFCASSYMGQGIHNEQFFGPGTRLTVL.

The chain carries TRBV7-9 and TRBJ1-1, with 7 bases that match TRBD1. The CDR3 sequence is 14 residues long. Germline loops: CDR1 SEHNR, CDR2 FQNEAQ (reference sequence). Trimming took 5 bases from V and 6 from J; bases not matched to a gene: 9. The CDR3 spells CASSGRQGGAEAFF. The CDR3, as DNA: TGTGCCAGCAGCGGGAGACAGGGAGGGGCTGAAGCTTTCTTT. The full variable domain, in which reference TRBV7-9 and TRBJ1-1 provide the parts outside the CDR3, is DTGVSQNPRHKITKRGQNVTFRCDPISEHNRLYWYRQTLGQGPEFLTYFQNEAQLEKSRLLSDRFSAERPKGSFSTLEIQRTEQGDSAMYLCASSGRQGGAEAFFGQGTRLTVV.

The chain joins TRBV4-3 to TRBJ2-1; TRBD1 agrees at 9 bases. Per the germline V gene, CDR1 is LGHNA and CDR2 is YSLEER. V trimming: 9 bases; J trimming: 6 bases; junction bases outside the gene matches: 15. The CDR3 has 16 residues. CDR3 sequence: CASTGGADPPSNEQFF. CDR3 sequence (DNA): TGCGCCAGTACAGGGGGCGCGGACCCCCCCAGCAATGAGCAGTTCTTC.

The chain couples TRBV19 to TRBJ1-3; D is ambiguous. The germline gives CDR1 LNHDA, CDR2 SQIVND (reference sequence). The ends were cut back, 8 bases at V and 0 bases at J, with 5 bases in the middle. The CDR3 is 12 residues long. Written as DNA, the CDR3 is TGTGCCAGTTCGAACTCTGGAAACACCATATATTTT. This translates into CASSNSGNTIYF.